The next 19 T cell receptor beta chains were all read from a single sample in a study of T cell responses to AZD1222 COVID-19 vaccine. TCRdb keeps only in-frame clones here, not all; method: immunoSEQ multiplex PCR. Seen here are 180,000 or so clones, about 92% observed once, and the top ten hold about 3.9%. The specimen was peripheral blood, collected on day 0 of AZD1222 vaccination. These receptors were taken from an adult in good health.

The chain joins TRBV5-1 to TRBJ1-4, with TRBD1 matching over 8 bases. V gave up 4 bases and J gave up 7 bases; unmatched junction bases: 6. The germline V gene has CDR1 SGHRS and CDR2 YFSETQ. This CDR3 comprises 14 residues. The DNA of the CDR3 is TGCGCCAGCAGCACCGGACAGGGCGGTGAAAAACTGTTTTTT. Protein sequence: CASSTGQGGEKLFF.

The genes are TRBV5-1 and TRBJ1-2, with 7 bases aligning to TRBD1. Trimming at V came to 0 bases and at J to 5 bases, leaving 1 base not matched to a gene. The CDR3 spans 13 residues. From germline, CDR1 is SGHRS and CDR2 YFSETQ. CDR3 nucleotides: TGCGCCAGCAGCTTGGGGGGACAGTATGGCTACACCTTC. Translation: CASSLGGQYGYTF.

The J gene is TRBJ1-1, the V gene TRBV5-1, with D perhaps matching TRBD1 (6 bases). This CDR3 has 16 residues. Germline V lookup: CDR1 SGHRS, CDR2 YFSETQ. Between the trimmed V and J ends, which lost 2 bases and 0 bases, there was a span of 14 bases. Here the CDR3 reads CASSLDKGGLNTEAFF. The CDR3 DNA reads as TGCGCCAGCAGCTTAGACAAGGGGGGACTGAACACTGAAGCTTTCTTT. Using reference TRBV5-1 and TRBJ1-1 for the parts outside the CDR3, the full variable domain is KAGVTQTPRYLIKTRGQQVTLSCSPISGHRSVSWYQQTPGQGLQFLFEYFSETQRNKGNFPGRFSGRQFSNSRSEMNVSTLELGDSALYLCASSLDKGGLNTEAFFGQGTRLTVV.

CDR3 DNA sequence: TGTGCCAGCTCACTCAACCGGGACAGTAAGTACAATGAGCAGTTCTTC. Translation: CASSLNRDSKYNEQFF. The chain joins TRBV18 to TRBJ2-1; 7 nucleotides line up with TRBD1. J gave up 4 bases and V 4 bases, and 10 bases lay outside the gene matches. CDR3 length: 16 amino acids. CDR1 is KGHSH and CDR2 is LQKENI in the germline V gene.

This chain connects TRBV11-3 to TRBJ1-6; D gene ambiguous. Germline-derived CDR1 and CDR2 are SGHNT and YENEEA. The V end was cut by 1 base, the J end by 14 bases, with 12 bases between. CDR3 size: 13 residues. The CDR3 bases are TGTGCCAGCAGCTTAGCGCCCGGGCGGGCCCTCCACTTT. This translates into CASSLAPGRALHF.

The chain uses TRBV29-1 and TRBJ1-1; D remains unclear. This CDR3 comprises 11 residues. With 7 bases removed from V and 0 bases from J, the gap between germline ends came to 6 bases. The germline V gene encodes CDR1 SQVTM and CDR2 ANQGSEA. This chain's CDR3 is CSEEMNTEAFF. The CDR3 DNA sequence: TGCAGCGAGGAAATGAACACTGAAGCTTTCTTT.

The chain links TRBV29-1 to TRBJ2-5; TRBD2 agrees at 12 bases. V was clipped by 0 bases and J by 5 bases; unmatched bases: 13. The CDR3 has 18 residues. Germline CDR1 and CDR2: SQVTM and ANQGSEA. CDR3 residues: CSVEDRVASGGAVETQYF. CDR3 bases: TGCAGCGTTGAAGATAGGGTGGCTAGCGGGGGGGCCGTGGAGACCCAGTACTTC.

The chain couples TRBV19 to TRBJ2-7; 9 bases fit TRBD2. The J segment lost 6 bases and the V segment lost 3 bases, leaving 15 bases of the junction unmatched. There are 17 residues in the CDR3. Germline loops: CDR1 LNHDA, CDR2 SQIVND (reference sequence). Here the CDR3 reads CASSMWVSGRRAGEQYF. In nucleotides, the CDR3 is TGTGCCAGTAGTATGTGGGTTAGCGGGAGAAGAGCGGGCGAGCAGTACTTC.

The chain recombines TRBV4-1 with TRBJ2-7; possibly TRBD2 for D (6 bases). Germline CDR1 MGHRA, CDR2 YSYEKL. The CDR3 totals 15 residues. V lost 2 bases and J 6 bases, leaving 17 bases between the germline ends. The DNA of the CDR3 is TGCGCCAGCAGCCAAACCCAAGGCGGGGCGCTCGAGCAGTACTTC. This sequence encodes CASSQTQGGALEQYF.

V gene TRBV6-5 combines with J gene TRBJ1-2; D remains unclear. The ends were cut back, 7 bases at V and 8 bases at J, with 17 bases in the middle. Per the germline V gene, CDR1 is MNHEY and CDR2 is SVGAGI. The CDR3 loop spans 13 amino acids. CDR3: CASTLPGPQGYTF. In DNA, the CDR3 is TGTGCCAGCACCTTACCTGGCCCACAGGGCTACACCTTC.

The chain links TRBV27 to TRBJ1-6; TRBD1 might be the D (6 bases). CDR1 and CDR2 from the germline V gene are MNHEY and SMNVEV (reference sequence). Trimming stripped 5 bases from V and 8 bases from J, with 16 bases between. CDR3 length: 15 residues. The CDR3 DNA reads TGTGCCAGCAGTGCGTTTACCAGGGGCGATTCACCCCTCCACTTT. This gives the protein CASSAFTRGDSPLHF.

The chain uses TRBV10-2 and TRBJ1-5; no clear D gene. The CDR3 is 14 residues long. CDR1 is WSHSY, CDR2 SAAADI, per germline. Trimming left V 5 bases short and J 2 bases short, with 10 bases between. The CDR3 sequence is CASSQIVGNQPQHF. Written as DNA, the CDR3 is TGCGCCAGCAGTCAAATAGTGGGCAATCAGCCCCAGCATTTT.

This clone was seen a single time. CDR3 loop: CASSLMSRFLNTEAFF. The CDR3 nucleotides read TGTGCCAGCAGCTTGATGAGCAGATTTTTGAACACTGAAGCTTTCTTT. The chain is built from TRBV5-6 and TRBJ1-1; D is ambiguous. The ends were cut back, 1 base at V and 0 bases at J, with 13 bases in the middle. The CDR3 is 16 amino acids. Germline CDR1 and CDR2: SGHDT and YYEEEE. The full variable domain, in which reference TRBV5-6 and TRBJ1-1 provide the parts outside the CDR3, is DAGVTQSPTHLIKTRGQQVTLRCSPKSGHDTVSWYQQALGQGPQFIFQYYEEEERQRGNFPDRFSGHQFPNYSSELNVNALLLGDSALYLCASSLMSRFLNTEAFFGQGTRLTVV.

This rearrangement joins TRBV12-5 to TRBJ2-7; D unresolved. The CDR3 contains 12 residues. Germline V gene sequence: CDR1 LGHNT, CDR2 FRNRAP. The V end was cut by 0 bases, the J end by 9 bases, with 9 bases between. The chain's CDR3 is CASGLVDRLQYF. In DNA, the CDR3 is TGTGCTAGTGGTTTGGTGGACCGTTTGCAGTACTTC.

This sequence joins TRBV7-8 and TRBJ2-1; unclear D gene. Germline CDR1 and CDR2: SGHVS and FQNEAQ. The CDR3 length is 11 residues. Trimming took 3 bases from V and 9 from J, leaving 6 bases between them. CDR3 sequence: CASSFSAEQFF. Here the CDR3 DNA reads TGTGCCAGCAGCTTTTCCGCTGAGCAGTTCTTC. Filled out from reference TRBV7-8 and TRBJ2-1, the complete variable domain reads GAGVSQSPRYKVAKRGQDVALRCDPISGHVSLFWYQQALGQGPEFLTYFQNEAQLDKSGLPSDRFFAERPEGSVSTLKIQRTQQEDSAVYLCASSFSAEQFFGPGTRLTVL.

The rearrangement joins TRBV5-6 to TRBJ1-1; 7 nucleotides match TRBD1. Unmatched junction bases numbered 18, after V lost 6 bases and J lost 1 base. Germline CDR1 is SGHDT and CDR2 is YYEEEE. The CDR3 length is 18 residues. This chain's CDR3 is CASTRSGTVSGPNTEAFF. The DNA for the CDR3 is TGTGCCAGCACCCGATCGGGGACAGTGAGCGGGCCGAACACTGAAGCTTTCTTT.

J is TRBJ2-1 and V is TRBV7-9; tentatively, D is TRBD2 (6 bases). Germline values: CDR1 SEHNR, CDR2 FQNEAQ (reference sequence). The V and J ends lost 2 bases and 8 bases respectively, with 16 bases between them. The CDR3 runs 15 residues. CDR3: CASSLYAERVYEQFF. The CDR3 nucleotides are TGTGCCAGCAGCTTATACGCCGAGCGGGTCTATGAGCAGTTCTTC.

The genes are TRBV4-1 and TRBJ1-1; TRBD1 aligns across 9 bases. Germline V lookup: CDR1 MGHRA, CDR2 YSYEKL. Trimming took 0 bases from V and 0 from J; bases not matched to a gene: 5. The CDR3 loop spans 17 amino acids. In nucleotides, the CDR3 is TGCGCCAGCAGCCAAGATCAAAACAGGGGGCTGAACACTGAAGCTTTCTTT. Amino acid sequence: CASSQDQNRGLNTEAFF.

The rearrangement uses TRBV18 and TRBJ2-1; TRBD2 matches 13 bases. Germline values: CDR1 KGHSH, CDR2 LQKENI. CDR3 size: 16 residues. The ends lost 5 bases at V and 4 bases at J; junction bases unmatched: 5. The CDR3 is CASSAILAGGYNEQFF. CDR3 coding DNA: TGTGCCAGCTCAGCAATACTAGCGGGAGGGTACAATGAGCAGTTCTTC.